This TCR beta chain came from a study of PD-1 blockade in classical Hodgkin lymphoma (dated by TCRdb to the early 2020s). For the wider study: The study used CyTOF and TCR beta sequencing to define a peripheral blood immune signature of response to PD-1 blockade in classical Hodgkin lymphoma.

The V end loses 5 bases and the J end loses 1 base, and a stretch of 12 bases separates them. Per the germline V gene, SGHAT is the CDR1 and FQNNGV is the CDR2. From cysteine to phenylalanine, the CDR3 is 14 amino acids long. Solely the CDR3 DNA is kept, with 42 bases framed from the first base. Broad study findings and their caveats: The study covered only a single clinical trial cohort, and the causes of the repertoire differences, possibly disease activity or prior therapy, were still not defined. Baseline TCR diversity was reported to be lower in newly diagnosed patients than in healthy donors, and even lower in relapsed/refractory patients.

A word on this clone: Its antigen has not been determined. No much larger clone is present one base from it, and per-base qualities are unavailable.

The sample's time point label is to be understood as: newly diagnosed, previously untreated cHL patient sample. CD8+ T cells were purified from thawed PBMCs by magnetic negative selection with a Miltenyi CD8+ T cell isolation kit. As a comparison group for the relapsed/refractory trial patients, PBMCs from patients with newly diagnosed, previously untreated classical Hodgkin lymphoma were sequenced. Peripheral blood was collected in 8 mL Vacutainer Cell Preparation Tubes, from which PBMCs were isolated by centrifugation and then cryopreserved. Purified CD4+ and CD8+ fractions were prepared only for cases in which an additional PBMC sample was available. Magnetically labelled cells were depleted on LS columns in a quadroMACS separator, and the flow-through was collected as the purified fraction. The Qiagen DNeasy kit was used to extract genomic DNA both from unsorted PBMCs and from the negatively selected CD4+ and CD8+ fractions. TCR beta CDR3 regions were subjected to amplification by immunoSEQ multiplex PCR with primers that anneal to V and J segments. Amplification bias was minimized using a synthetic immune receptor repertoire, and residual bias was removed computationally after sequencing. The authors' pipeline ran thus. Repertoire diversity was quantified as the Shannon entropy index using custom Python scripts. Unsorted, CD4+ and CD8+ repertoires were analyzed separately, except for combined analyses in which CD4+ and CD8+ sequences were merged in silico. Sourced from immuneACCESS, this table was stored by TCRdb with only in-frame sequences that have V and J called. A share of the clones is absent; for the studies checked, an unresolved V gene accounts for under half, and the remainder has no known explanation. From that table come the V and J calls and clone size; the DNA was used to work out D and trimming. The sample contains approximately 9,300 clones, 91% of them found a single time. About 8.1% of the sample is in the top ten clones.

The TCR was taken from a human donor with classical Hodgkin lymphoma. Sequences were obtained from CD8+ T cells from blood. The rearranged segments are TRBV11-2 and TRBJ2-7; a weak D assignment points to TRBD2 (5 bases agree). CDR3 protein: CASSTNPGSYEQYF. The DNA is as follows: TGTGCCAGCAGCACAAACCCGGGGTCCTACGAGCAGTACTTC.